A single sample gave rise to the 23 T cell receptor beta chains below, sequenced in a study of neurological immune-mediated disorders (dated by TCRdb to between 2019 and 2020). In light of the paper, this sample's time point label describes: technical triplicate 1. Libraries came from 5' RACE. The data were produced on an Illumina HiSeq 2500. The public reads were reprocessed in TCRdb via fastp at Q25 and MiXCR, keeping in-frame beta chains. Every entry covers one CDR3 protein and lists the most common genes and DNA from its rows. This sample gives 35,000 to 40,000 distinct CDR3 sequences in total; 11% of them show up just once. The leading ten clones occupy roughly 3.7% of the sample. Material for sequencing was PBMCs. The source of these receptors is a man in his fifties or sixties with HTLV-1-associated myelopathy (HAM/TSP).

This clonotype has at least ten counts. The CDR3 loop reads CASSLPSTDTQYF. The DNA for the CDR3 is TGTGCCAGCTCACTCCCGAGCACAGATACGCAGTATTTT. V is TRBV18 and J is TRBJ2-3, with D unresolved. Germline V gene sequence: CDR1 KGHSH, CDR2 LQKENI. Between the trimmed V and J ends, which lost 4 bases and 0 bases, there was a span of 5 bases. There are 13 residues in the CDR3.

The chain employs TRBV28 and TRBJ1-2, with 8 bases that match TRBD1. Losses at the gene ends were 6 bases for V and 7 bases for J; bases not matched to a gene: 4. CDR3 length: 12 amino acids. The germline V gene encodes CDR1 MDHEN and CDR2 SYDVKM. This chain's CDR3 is CASSLTGVGYTF. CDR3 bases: TGTGCCAGCAGCCTGACAGGGGTTGGCTACACCTTC.

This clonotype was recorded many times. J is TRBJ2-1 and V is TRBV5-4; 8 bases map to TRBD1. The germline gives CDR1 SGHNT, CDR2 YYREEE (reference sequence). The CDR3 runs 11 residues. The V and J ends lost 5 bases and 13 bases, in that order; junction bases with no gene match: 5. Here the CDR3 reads CASSSDRGQFF. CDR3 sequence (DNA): TGTGCCAGCAGTTCTGACAGGGGACAGTTCTTC.

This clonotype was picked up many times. The CDR3 DNA reads TGTGCCAGCAAGAAATTGGGCCCCTACGAGCAGTACTTC. It specifies CASKKLGPYEQYF. This chain joins TRBV12-3 or TRBV12-4 and TRBJ2-7, with unresolved D. Trimming cost V 7 bases and J 2 bases, with 12 bases left between them. This CDR3 has 13 amino acids.

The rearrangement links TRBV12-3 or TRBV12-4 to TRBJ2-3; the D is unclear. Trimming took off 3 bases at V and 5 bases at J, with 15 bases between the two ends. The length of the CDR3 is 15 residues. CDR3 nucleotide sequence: TGTGCCAGCAGTTTTTCGAACAGTAGGATAGATACGCAGTATTTT. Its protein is CASSFSNSRIDTQYF.

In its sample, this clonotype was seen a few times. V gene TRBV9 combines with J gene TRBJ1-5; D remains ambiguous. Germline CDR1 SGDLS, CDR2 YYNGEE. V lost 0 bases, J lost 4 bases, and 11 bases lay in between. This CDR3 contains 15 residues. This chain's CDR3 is CASSVAAERNQPQHF. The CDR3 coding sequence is TGTGCCAGCAGCGTAGCAGCAGAGAGGAATCAGCCCCAGCATTTT.

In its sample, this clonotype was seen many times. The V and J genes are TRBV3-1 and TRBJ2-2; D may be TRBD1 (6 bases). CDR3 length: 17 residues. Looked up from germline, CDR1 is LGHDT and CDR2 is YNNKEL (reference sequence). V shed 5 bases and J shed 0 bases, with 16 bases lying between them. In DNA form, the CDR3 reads TGTGCCAGCAGCACCCCGTCCGGGACAACGAACACCGGGGAGCTGTTTTTT. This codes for CASSTPSGTTNTGELFF.

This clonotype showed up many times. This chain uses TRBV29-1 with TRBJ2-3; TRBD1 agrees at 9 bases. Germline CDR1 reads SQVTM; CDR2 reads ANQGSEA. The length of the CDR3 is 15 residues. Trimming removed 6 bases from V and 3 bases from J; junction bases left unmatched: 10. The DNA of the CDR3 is TGCAGCGTGAGGGTCGGGACAGGGTTTACAGATACGCAGTATTTT. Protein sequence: CSVRVGTGFTDTQYF.

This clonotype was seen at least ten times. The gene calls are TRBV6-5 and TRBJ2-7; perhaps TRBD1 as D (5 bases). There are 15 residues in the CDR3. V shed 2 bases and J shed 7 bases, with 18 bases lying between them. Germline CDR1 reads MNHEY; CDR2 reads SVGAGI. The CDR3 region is CASSYGGRDGQEQYF. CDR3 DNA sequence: TGTGCCAGCAGTTACGGCGGCAGGGATGGTCAAGAGCAGTACTTC.

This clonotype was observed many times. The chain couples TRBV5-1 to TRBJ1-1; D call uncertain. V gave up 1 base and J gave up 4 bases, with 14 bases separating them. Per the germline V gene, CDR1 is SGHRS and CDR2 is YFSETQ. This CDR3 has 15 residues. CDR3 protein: CASSLTPDGATEAFF. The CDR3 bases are TGCGCCAGCAGCTTGACCCCCGACGGTGCCACTGAAGCTTTCTTT.

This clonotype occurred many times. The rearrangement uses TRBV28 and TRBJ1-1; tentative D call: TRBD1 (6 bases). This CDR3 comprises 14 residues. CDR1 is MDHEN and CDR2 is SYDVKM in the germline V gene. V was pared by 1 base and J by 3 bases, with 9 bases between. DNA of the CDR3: TGTGCCAGCAGTTTATCGGGGGCGTACACTGAAGCTTTCTTT. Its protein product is CASSLSGAYTEAFF.

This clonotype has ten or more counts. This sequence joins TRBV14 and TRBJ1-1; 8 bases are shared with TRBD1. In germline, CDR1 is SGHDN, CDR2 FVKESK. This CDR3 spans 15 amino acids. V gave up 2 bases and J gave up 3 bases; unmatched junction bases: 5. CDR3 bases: TGTGCCAGCAGCCAACGGACAGGGTGGGACACTGAAGCTTTCTTT. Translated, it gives CASSQRTGWDTEAFF.

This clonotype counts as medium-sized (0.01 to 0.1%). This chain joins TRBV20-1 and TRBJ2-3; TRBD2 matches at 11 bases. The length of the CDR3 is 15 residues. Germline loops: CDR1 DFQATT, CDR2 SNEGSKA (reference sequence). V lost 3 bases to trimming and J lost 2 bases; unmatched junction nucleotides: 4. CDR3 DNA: TGCAGTGCTAGGGGGACTAGCGGTCTCACAGATACGCAGTATTTT. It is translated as CSARGTSGLTDTQYF.

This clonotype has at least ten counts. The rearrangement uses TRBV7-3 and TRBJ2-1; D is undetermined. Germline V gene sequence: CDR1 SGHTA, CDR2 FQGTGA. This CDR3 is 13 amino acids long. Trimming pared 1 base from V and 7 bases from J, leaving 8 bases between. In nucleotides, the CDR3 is TGTGCCAGCAGCTTAATTTTGGGAAATGAGCAGTTCTTC. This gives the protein CASSLILGNEQFF.

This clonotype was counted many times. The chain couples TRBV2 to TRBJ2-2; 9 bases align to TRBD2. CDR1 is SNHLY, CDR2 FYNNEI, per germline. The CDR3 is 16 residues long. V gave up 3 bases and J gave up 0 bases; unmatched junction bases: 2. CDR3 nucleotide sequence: TGTGCCAGCAGTGATTCTAGCGGGGCGAACACCGGGGAGCTGTTTTTT. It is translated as CASSDSSGANTGELFF. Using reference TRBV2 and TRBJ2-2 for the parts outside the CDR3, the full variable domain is EPEVTQTPSHQVTQMGQEVILRCVPISNHLYFYWYRQILGQKVEFLVSFYNNEISEKSEIFDDQFSVERPDGSNFTLKIRSTKLEDSAMYFCASSDSSGANTGELFFGEGSRLTVL.

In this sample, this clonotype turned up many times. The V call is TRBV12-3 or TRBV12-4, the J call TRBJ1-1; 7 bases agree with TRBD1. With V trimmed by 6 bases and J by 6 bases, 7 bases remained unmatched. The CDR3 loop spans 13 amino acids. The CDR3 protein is CASRGTVEAEAFF. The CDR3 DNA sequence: TGTGCCAGCAGGGGGACAGTAGAAGCTGAAGCTTTCTTT.

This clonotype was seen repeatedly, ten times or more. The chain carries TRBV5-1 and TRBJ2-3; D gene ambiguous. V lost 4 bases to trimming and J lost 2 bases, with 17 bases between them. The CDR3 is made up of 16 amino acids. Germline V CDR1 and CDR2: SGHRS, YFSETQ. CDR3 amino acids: CASSPDLSLPTDTQYF. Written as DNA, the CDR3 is TGCGCCAGCAGCCCCGACTTATCCCTCCCCACAGATACGCAGTATTTT.

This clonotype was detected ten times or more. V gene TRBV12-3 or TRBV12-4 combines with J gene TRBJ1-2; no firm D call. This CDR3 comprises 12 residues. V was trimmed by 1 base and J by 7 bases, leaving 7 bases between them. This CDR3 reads CASSLGWGGYTF. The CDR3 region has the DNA TGTGCCAGCAGTTTAGGGTGGGGTGGCTACACCTTC.

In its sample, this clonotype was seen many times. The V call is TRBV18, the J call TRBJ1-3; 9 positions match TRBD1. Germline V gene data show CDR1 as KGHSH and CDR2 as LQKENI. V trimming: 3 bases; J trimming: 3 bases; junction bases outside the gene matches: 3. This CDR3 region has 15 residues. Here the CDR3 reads CASSPGQGSGNTIYF. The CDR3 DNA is TGTGCCAGCTCACCCGGACAGGGGAGTGGAAACACCATATATTTT. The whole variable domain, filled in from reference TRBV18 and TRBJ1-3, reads NAGVMQNPRHLVRRRGQEARLRCSPMKGHSHVYWYRQLPEEGLKFMVYLQKENIIDESGMPKERFSAEFPKEGPSILRIQQVVRGDSAAYFCASSPGQGSGNTIYFGEGSWLTVV.

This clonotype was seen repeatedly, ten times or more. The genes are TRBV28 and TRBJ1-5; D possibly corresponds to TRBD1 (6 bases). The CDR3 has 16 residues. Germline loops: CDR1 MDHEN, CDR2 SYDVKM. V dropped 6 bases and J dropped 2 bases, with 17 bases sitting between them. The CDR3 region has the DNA TGTGCCAGCAGACCCTCGGGGGGCTCGGGCAATCAGCCCCAGCATTTT. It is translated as CASRPSGGSGNQPQHF. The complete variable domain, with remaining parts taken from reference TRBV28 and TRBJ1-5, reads DVKVTQSSRYLVKRTGEKVFLECVQDMDHENMFWYRQDPGLGLRLIYFSYDVKMKEKGDIPEGYSVSREKKERFSLILESASTNQTSMYLCASRPSGGSGNQPQHFGDGTRLSIL.

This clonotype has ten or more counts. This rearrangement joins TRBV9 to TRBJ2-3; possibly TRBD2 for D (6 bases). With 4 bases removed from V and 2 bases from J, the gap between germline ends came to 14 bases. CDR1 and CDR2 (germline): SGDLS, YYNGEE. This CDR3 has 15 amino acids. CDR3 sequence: CASSLIAGPTDTQYF. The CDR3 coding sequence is TGTGCCAGCAGCCTAATCGCGGGGCCCACAGATACGCAGTATTTT.

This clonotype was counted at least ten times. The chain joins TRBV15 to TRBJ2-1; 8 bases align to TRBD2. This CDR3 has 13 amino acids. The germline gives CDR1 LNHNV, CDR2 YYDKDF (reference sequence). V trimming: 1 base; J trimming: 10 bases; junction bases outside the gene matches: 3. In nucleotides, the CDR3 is TGTGCCACCAGCAGAGGGGCTAGCGGGGAGCAGTTCTTC. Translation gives CATSRGASGEQFF.

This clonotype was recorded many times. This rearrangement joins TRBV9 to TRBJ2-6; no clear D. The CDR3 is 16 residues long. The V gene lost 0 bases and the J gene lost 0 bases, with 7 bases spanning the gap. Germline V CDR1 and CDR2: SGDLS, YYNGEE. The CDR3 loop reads CASSVAQTSGANVLTF. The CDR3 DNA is TGTGCCAGCAGCGTAGCACAGACCTCTGGGGCCAACGTCCTGACTTTC.